In its sample, the clone carrying this TCR beta chain was seen once. This specimen comes from a study of shared T cell receptors in the human thymus. CDR1 LGHNA and CDR2 YSLEER come from the germline V gene. J gave up 7 bases and V 3 bases, and 4 bases lay outside the gene matches. This CDR3 region has 15 residues. Produced via immunoSEQ multiplex PCR; TCRdb's table is partial and in-frame only. The profile shows hundreds of thousands of clones, approximately 87% of them singletons. In addition, the sample was reused for a study of human thymus T cells. From that report: The related literature has documented a marked overlap of thymic repertoires among unrelated individuals.

Sequenced input: thymocytes. The source of this sequence is a boy under two years old with a congenital heart defect. The chain employs TRBV4-3 and TRBJ1-6, with TRBD1 matching 9 bases. CDR3 in amino acids: CASSHLGQGNSPLHF. CDR3 nucleotides: TGCGCCAGCAGCCATCTAGGACAGGGGAATTCACCCCTCCACTTT.